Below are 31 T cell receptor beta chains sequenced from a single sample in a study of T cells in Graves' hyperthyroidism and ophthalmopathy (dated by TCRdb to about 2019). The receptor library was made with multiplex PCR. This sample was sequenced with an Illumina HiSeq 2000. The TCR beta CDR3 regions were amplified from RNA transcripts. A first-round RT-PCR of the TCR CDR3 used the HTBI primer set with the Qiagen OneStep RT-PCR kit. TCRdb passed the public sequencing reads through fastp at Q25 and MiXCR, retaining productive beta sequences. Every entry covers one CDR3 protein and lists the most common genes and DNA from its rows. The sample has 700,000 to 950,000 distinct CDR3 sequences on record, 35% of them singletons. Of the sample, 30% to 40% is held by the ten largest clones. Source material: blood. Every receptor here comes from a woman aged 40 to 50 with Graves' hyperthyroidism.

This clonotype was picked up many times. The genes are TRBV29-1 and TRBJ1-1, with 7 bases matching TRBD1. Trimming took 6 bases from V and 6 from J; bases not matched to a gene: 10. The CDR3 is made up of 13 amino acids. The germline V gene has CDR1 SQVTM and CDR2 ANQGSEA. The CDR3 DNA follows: TGCAGCGTGGAGAGACAGGGTTGGGCTGAAGCTTTCTTT. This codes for CSVERQGWAEAFF.

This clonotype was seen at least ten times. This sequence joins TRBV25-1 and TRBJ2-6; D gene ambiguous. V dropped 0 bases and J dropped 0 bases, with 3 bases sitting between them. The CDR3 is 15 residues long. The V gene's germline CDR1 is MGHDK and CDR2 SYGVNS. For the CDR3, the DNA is TGTGCCAGCAGTGAATATACCTCTGGGGCCAACGTCCTGACTTTC. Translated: CASSEYTSGANVLTF.

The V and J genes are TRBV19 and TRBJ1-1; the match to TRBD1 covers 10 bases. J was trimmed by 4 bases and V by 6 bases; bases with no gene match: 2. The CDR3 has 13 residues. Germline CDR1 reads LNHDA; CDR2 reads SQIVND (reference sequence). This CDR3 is CASRRDRGTEAFF. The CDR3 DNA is TGTGCCAGTAGACGGGACAGGGGCACTGAAGCTTTCTTT.

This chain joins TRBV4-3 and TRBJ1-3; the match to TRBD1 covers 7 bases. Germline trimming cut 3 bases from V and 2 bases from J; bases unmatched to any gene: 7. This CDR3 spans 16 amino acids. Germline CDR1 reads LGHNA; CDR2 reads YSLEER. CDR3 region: CASSQRQGAPGNTIYF. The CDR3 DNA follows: TGCGCCAGCAGCCAGAGACAGGGCGCCCCTGGAAACACCATATATTTT.

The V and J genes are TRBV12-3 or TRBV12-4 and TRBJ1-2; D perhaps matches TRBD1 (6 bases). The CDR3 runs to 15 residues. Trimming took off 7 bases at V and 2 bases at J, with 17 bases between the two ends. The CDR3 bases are TGTGCCAGCATCTCTGGGGGACACCAGAACTATGGCTACACCTTC. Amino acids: CASISGGHQNYGYTF.

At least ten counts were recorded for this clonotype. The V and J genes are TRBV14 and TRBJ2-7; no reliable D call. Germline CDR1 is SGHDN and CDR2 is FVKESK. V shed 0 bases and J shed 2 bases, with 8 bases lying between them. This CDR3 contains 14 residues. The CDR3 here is CASSQDLVPYEQYF. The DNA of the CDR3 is TGTGCCAGCAGCCAAGATCTGGTCCCCTACGAGCAGTACTTC. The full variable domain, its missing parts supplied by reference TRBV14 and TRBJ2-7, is EAGVTQFPSHSVIEKGQTVTLRCDPISGHDNLYWYRRVMGKEIKFLLHFVKESKQDESGMPNNRFLAERTGGTYSTLKVQPAELEDSGVYFCASSQDLVPYEQYFGPGTRLTVT.

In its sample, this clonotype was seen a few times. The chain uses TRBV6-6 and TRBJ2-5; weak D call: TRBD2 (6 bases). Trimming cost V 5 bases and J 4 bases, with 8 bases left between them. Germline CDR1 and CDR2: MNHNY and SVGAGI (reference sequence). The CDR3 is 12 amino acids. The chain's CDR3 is CASSSGPETQYF. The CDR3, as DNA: TGTGCCAGCAGTAGCGGGCCAGAGACCCAGTACTTC.

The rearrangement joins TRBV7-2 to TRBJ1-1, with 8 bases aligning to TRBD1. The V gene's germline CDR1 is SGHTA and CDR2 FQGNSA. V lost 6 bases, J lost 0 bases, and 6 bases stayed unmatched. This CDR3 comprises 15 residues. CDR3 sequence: CASRQQGDMNTEAFF. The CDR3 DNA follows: TGTGCCAGCAGGCAACAGGGGGACATGAACACTGAAGCTTTCTTT.

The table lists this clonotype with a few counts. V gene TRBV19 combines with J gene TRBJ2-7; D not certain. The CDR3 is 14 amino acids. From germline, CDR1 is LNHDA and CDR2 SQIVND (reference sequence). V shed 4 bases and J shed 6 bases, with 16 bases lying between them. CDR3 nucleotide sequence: TGTGCCAGTAGTAAGACCCCCTACAACGGCGAGCAGTACTTC. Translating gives CASSKTPYNGEQYF.

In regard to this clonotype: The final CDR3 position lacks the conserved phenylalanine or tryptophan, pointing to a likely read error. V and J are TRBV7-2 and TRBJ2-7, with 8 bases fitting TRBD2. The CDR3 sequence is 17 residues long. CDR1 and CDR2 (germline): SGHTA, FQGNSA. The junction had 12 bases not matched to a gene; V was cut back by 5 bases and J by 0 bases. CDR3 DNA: TGTGCCAGCAGCGACCTTCTGCGGGGGGCCCCCTCCTACGAGCAGTACCTC. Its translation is CASSDLLRGAPSYEQYL.

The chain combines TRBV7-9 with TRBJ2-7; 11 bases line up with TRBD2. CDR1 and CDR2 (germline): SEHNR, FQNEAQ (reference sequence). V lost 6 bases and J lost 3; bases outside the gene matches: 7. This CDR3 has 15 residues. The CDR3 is CASSPVAGGVYEQYF. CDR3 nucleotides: TGTGCCAGCAGTCCTGTAGCGGGAGGGGTCTACGAGCAGTACTTC.

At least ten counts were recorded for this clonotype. DNA of the CDR3: TGTGCCAGCAGAGCAGGGGGAGGCTACGAGCAGTACTTC. This encodes CASRAGGGYEQYF. The rearrangement uses TRBV11-2 and TRBJ2-7; D is possibly TRBD1 (7 bases). Germline lookup yields CDR1 SGHAT and CDR2 FQNNGV. V dropped 6 bases and J dropped 3 bases, with 12 bases sitting between them. CDR3 length equals 13 residues.

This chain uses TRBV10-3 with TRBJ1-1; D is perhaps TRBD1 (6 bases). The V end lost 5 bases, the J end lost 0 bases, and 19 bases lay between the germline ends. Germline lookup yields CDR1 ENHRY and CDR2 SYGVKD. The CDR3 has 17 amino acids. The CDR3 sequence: CAISKKVTGTLNTEAFF. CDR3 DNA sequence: TGTGCCATCAGTAAAAAGGTCACAGGGACGCTGAACACTGAAGCTTTCTTT.

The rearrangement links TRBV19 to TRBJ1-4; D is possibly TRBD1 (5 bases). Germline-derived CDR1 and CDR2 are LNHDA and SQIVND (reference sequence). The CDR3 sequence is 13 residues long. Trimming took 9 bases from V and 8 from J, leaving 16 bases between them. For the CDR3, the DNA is TGTGCCAGCAATAGAGACAGCGGGGAAAAACTGTTTTTT. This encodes CASNRDSGEKLFF. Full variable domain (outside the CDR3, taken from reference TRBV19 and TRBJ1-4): DGGITQSPKYLFRKEGQNVTLSCEQNLNHDAMYWYRQDPGQGLRLIYYSQIVNDFQKGDIAEGYSVSREKKESFPLTVTSAQKNPTAFYLCASNRDSGEKLFFGSGTQLSVL.

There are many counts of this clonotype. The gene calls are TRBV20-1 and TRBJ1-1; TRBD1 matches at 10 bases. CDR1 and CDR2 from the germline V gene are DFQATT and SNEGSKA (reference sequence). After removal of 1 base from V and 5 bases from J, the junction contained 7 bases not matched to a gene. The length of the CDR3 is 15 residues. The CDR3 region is CSARGQGAEATEAFF. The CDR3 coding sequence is TGCAGTGCTAGAGGACAGGGGGCGGAGGCGACTGAAGCTTTCTTT.

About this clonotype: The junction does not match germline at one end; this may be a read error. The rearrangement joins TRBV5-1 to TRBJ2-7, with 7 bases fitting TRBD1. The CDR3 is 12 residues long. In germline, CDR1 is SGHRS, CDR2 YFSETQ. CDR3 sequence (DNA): TGCACCAGCAGCTCACAGGGGTACGAGCAGTACTTC. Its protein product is CTSSSQGYEQYF.

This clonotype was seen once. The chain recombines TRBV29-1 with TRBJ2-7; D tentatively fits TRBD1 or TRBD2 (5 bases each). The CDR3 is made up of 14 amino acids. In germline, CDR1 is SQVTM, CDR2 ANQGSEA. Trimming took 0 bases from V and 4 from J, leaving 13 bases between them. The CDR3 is CSVEEGRRGYEQYF. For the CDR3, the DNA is TGCAGCGTTGAAGAGGGACGGAGAGGGTACGAGCAGTACTTC.

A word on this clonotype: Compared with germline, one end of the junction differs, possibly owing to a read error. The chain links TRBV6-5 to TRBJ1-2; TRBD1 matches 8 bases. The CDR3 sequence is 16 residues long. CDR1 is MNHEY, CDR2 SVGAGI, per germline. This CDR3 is CVSSYSNSPGGYGYTF. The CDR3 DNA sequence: TGTGTCAGCAGTTACTCGAATTCTCCAGGGGGCTACGGCTACACCTTC.

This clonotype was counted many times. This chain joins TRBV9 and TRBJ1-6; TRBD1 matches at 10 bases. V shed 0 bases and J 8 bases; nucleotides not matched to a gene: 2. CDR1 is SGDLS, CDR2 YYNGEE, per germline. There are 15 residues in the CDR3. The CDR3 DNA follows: TGTGCCAGCAGCGTAGAGGGGACAGGGGATTCACCCCTCCACTTT. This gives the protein CASSVEGTGDSPLHF. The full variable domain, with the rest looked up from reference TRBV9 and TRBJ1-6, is DSGVTQTPKHLITATGQRVTLRCSPRSGDLSVYWYQQSLDQGLQFLIQYYNGEERAKGNILERFSAQQFPDLHSELNLSSLELGDSALYFCASSVEGTGDSPLHFGNGTRLTVT.

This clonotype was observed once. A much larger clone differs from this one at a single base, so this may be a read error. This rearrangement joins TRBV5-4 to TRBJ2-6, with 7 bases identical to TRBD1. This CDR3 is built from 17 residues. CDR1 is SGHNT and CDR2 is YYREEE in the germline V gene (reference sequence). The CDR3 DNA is TGTACCAGCAGCTCGGGACAGAGCCTCTCTGGGGCCAACGTCCTGACTTTC. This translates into CTSSSGQSLSGANVLTF.

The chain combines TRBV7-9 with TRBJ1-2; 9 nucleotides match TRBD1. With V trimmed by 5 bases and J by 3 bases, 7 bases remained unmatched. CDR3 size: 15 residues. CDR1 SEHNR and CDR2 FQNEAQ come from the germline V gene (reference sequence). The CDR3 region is CASSRGQGLDYGYTF. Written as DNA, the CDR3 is TGTGCCAGCAGCCGGGGACAGGGATTGGACTATGGCTACACCTTC. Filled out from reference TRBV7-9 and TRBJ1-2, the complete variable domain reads DTGVSQNPRHKITKRGQNVTFRCDPISEHNRLYWYRQTLGQGPEFLTYFQNEAQLEKSRLLSDRFSAERPKGSFSTLEIQRTEQGDSAMYLCASSRGQGLDYGYTFGSGTRLTVV.

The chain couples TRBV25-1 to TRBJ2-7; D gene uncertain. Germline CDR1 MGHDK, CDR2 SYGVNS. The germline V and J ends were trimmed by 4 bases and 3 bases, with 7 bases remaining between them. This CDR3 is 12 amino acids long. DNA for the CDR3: TGTGCCAGCAGTGCTTCTCTCTACGAGCAGTACTTC. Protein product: CASSASLYEQYF.

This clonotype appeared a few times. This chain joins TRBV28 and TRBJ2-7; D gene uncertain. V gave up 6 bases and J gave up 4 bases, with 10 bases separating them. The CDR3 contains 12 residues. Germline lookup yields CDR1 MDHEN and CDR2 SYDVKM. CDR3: CASSLPVYEQYF. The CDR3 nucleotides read TGTGCCAGCAGCCTACCAGTTTACGAGCAGTACTTC.

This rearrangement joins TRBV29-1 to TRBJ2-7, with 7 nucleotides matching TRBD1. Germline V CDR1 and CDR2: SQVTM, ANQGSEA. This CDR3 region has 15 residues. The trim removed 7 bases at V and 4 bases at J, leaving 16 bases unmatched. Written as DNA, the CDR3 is TGCAGCGCTAGACCTGACAGGGTCGGACCGTACGAGCAGTACTTC. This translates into CSARPDRVGPYEQYF.

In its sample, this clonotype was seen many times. The CDR3 sequence: CAISVGQGSYGYTF. The CDR3 DNA sequence: TGTGCCATCAGTGTTGGACAGGGTAGCTATGGCTACACCTTC. This chain joins TRBV10-3 and TRBJ1-2, with 8 nucleotides matching TRBD1. The CDR3 spans 14 residues. Trimming removed 4 bases from V and 4 bases from J; junction bases left unmatched: 5. Germline V gene data show CDR1 as ENHRY and CDR2 as SYGVKD.

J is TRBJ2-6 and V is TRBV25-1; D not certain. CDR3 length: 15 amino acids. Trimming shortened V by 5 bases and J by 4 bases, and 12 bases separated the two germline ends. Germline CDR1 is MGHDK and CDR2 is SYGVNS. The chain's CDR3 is CASSTKGSGANVLTF. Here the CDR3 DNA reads TGTGCCAGCAGTACCAAGGGTTCCGGGGCCAACGTCCTGACTTTC.

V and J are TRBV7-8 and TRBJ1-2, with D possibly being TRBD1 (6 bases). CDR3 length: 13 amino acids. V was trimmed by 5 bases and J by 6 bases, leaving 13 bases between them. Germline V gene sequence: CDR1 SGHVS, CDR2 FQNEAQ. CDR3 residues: CASSVVPGDGYTF. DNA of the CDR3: TGTGCCAGCAGCGTAGTTCCAGGGGATGGCTACACCTTC.

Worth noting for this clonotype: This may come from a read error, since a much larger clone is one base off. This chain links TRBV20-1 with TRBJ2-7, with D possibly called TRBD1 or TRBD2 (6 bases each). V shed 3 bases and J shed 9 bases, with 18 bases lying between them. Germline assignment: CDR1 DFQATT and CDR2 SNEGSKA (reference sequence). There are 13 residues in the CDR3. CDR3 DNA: TGCAGTGCTAGTGCGGTATCGAAGGGGGGGCAGTACTTC. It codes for CSASAVSKGGQYF.

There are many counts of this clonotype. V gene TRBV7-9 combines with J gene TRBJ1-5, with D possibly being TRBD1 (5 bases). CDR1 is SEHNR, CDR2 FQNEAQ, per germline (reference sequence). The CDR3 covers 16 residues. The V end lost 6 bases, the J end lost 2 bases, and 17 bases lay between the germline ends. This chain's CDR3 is CASSYVGGSGNQPQHF. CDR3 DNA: TGTGCCAGCAGTTATGTCGGGGGATCGGGCAATCAGCCCCAGCATTTT.

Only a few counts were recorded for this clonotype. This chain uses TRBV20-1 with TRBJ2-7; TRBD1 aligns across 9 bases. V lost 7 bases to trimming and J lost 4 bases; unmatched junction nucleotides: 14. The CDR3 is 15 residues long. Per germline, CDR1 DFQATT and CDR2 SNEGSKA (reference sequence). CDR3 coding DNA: TGCAGTGGCAGTGACGCCGGGACAGGGTTGTACGAGCAGTACTTC. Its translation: CSGSDAGTGLYEQYF.

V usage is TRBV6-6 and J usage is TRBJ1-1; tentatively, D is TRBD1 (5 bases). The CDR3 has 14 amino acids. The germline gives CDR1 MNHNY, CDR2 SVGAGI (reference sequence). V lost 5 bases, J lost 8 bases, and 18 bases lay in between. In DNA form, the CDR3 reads TGTGCCAGCAGTAACCGACAGTTCCGCCTCGAAGCTTTCTTT. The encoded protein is CASSNRQFRLEAFF.